The following is a T cell receptor (beta chain) sequence with its context. The source of the sample is a study of CD8+ T cells in alopecia areata. Germline lookup yields CDR1 SGHVS and CDR2 FQNEAQ. Trimming stripped 2 bases from V and 7 bases from J, with 12 bases between. The CDR3 extends over 14 amino acids. Isolated RNA was reverse transcribed into cDNA used as the sequencing template. Profiling relied on immunoSEQ multiplex PCR, and the TCRdb table lists in-frame clones only, not all of them. The sample has 150,000 to 190,000 clones, 50% to 65% seen once. The chain has TRBV7-8 and TRBJ2-1, with a weak D call TRBD1 (6 bases). The clonotype comes from a human donor with alopecia areata. Sequencing used CD8+ T cells sorted from blood, obtained at week 0. The CDR3 DNA reads as TGTGCCAGCAGCTTAATGGGGACACGTAATGAGCAGTTCTTC. Translated, it gives CASSLMGTRNEQFF.